Below, 30 T cell receptor beta chains from the same sample are listed, as sequenced in a study of T cell repertoires and Cas9 in healthy adults. TCRdb's copy holds only in-frame clones and misses some; the assay was immunoSEQ multiplex PCR. The sample has about 14,000 clones; about 88% are singletons. Sequencing used Tregs (CD4+, CD25+, CD127-, CD137-, CD154-) from PBMCs; culture status not recorded. The receptors originated from a human donor in good health.

V is TRBV7-2 and J is TRBJ2-3, with 11 nucleotides matching TRBD2. Germline lookup yields CDR1 SGHTA and CDR2 FQGNSA. Trimming cost V 0 bases and J 2 bases; bases outside gene matches: 7. The CDR3 has 18 amino acids. CDR3 DNA sequence: TGTGCCAGCAGCTTAGCTTATAGCGGGGGGGCCCACACAGATACGCAGTATTTT. Translating it yields CASSLAYSGGAHTDTQYF.

The V and J genes are TRBV18 and TRBJ2-5; 7 nucleotides agree with TRBD1. Near its end, the DNA agrees better with TRBJ2-7, so the J call may be wrong. There are 14 residues in the CDR3. Germline lookup yields CDR1 KGHSH and CDR2 LQKENI. CDR3 nucleotides: TGTGCCAGCTCACCAGGAAGGGGGCCACACGAGCAGTACTTC. Encoded protein: CASSPGRGPHEQYF.

This sequence joins TRBV11-3 and TRBJ1-2, with 8 bases aligning to TRBD1. The trim removed 5 bases at V and 4 bases at J, leaving 9 bases unmatched. Germline CDR1 is SGHNT and CDR2 is YENEEA. The CDR3 contains 15 residues. CDR3 protein: CASSTQDRASYGYTF. CDR3 DNA sequence: TGTGCCAGCAGCACCCAGGACAGGGCTAGCTATGGCTACACCTTC.

The chain uses TRBV18 and TRBJ1-2; 7 nucleotides line up with TRBD1. J lost 8 bases, V lost 2 bases, and 8 bases had no gene match. The CDR3 is made up of 14 amino acids. Germline V CDR1 and CDR2: KGHSH, LQKENI. The CDR3 region is CASSPFEQGRGYTF. In DNA, the CDR3 is TGTGCCAGCTCACCATTTGAACAGGGGAGAGGCTACACCTTC.

The chain couples TRBV7-8 to TRBJ2-1; no clear D. This CDR3 is 11 amino acids long. Trimming shortened V by 5 bases and J by 10 bases, and 9 bases separated the two germline ends. Germline-derived CDR1 and CDR2 are SGHVS and FQNEAQ. The CDR3 DNA reads as TGTGCCAGCAGCCCCATGCGGGAGCAGTTCTTC. Its translation: CASSPMREQFF.

V is TRBV7-2 and J is TRBJ1-1, with D possibly being TRBD1 (5 bases). V was cut by 7 bases and J by 0 bases, with 9 bases left in between. The CDR3 covers 13 residues. Germline CDR1 reads SGHTA; CDR2 reads FQGNSA. CDR3: CASTGRMNTEAFF. CDR3 bases: TGTGCCAGCACGGGACGGATGAACACTGAAGCTTTCTTT.

V usage is TRBV5-1 and J usage is TRBJ1-6; perhaps TRBD1 as D (5 bases). Trimming pared 0 bases from V and 10 bases from J, leaving 11 bases between. From germline, CDR1 is SGHRS and CDR2 YFSETQ. This CDR3 region has 14 residues. CDR3 in amino acids: CASSLEGRASPLHF. The CDR3 nucleotides are TGCGCCAGCAGCTTGGAGGGCAGGGCGTCACCCCTCCACTTT.

The chain is built from TRBV29-1 and TRBJ2-1, with TRBD2 matching 9 bases. The CDR3 length is 15 residues. The germline CDR1 and CDR2 sequences are SQVTM and ANQGSEA. Trimming took 1 base from V and 7 from J; bases not matched to a gene: 8. CDR3 loop: CSVEVNAGGPNEQFF. The CDR3 DNA is TGCAGCGTTGAAGTCAATGCGGGAGGGCCGAATGAGCAGTTCTTC.

This chain links TRBV2 with TRBJ1-1, with 8 bases fitting TRBD1. With 8 bases clipped from V and 0 bases from J, the junction kept 5 bases outside the gene matches. The V gene's germline CDR1 is SNHLY and CDR2 FYNNEI. The CDR3 covers 14 residues. The CDR3 protein is CASRTGRVNTEAFF. The CDR3, as DNA: TGTGCCAGCCGGACAGGGCGGGTGAACACTGAAGCTTTCTTT.

This chain links TRBV2 with TRBJ1-3; D is unclear. V was trimmed by 4 bases and J by 0 bases, leaving 13 bases between them. The germline V gene has CDR1 SNHLY and CDR2 FYNNEI. CDR3 length: 16 residues. The CDR3 loop is CASSVRAQYSGNTIYF. CDR3 coding DNA: TGTGCCAGCAGTGTAAGGGCCCAGTACTCTGGAAACACCATATATTTT.

The chain uses TRBV7-2 and TRBJ2-1; 14 bases are shared with TRBD2. Germline V gene lookup returns CDR1 SGHTA and CDR2 FQGNSA. V trimming: 1 base; J trimming: 8 bases; junction bases outside the gene matches: 4. The CDR3 length is 16 residues. As DNA, the CDR3 is TGTGCCAGCAGCTTAGGGGGACTAGCGGGAGAGGATGAGCAGTTCTTC. Protein product: CASSLGGLAGEDEQFF.

The chain recombines TRBV18 with TRBJ1-6; D is possibly TRBD1 (5 bases). The CDR3 loop spans 12 amino acids. Trimming shortened V by 0 bases and J by 14 bases, and 8 bases separated the two germline ends. The germline V gene encodes CDR1 KGHSH and CDR2 LQKENI. The CDR3 region has the DNA TGTGCCAGCTCACCACCGGGAGGGGCCCTCCACTTT. Its protein product is CASSPPGGALHF. Full variable domain (missing parts from reference TRBV18 and TRBJ1-6): NAGVMQNPRHLVRRRGQEARLRCSPMKGHSHVYWYRQLPEEGLKFMVYLQKENIIDESGMPKERFSAEFPKEGPSILRIQQVVRGDSAAYFCASSPPGGALHFGNGTRLTVT.

The V and J genes are TRBV4-1 and TRBJ2-1; D is unresolved. CDR3 length equals 13 residues. CDR1 and CDR2 (germline): MGHRA, YSYEKL. V lost 4 bases and J 3 bases, leaving 7 bases between the germline ends. The DNA of the CDR3 is TGCGCCAGCAGCCGATACGACTACAATGAGCAGTTCTTC. Protein sequence: CASSRYDYNEQFF.

CDR3 residues: CSVGTGGGETQYF. The CDR3 DNA is TGCAGCGTTGGGACAGGGGGCGGAGAGACCCAGTACTTC. The chain links TRBV29-1 to TRBJ2-5, with 11 bases lining up with TRBD1. From germline, CDR1 is SQVTM and CDR2 ANQGSEA. The CDR3 sequence is 13 residues long. V dropped 4 bases and J dropped 4; count of bases not matched to a gene: 2.

This clone was observed a single time. The V gene is TRBV7-2, the J gene TRBJ1-2; 7 nucleotides match TRBD1. This CDR3 comprises 14 residues. Germline V gene data show CDR1 as SGHTA and CDR2 as FQGNSA. The V and J ends lost 4 bases and 4 bases, in that order; junction bases with no gene match: 6. The CDR3 DNA follows: TGTGCCAGCAGCTCGACAGGGCGGGCCTATGGCTACACCTTC. Translation gives CASSSTGRAYGYTF. Filled out from reference TRBV7-2 and TRBJ1-2, the complete variable domain reads GAGVSQSPSNKVTEKGKDVELRCDPISGHTALYWYRQSLGQGLEFLIYFQGNSAPDKSGLPSDRFSAERTGGSVSTLTIQRTQQEDSAVYLCASSSTGRAYGYTFGSGTRLTVV.

The chain recombines TRBV4-1 with TRBJ1-2; 8 bases are shared with TRBD1. The CDR3 is 18 residues long. The germline CDR1 and CDR2 sequences are MGHRA and YSYEKL. V dropped 0 bases and J dropped 0; count of bases not matched to a gene: 9. In DNA form, the CDR3 reads TGCGCCAGCAGCCAAGACCCCCGGACAGGGCAGACTAACTATGGCTACACCTTC. Encoded protein: CASSQDPRTGQTNYGYTF.

The chain is built from TRBV25-1 and TRBJ2-1; 9 bases fit TRBD1. The CDR3 is made up of 16 amino acids. Germline CDR1 and CDR2: MGHDK and SYGVNS. With V trimmed by 2 bases and J by 4 bases, 6 bases remained unmatched. CDR3 protein: CASSETGGTRYNEQFF. CDR3 DNA sequence: TGTGCCAGCAGTGAAACAGGGGGCACGAGGTACAATGAGCAGTTCTTC.

This chain joins TRBV18 and TRBJ1-2; no reliable D call. CDR1 KGHSH and CDR2 LQKENI come from the germline V gene. The V and J ends lost 3 bases and 5 bases respectively, with 13 bases between them. This CDR3 contains 14 residues. The CDR3 nucleotides are TGTGCCAGCTCACCGGCTGCGACCGCTTATGGCTACACCTTC. As protein: CASSPAATAYGYTF.

The chain combines TRBV5-6 with TRBJ1-2; 8 bases map to TRBD1. This CDR3 comprises 13 residues. Germline assignment: CDR1 SGHDT and CDR2 YYEEEE. V dropped 4 bases and J dropped 6; count of bases not matched to a gene: 5. The CDR3 loop is CASSTGQVDGYTF. CDR3 DNA: TGTGCCAGCAGCACGGGACAGGTCGATGGCTACACCTTC.

The chain has TRBV2 and TRBJ2-1, with D possibly matching TRBD1 (5 bases). Trimming cost V 6 bases and J 4 bases, with 16 bases left between them. From germline, CDR1 is SNHLY and CDR2 FYNNEI. The CDR3 runs 15 residues. This chain's CDR3 is CASSKLTARYNEQFF. The CDR3 DNA follows: TGTGCCAGCAGCAAACTGACAGCAAGATACAATGAGCAGTTCTTC.

This clone was found once. This chain joins TRBV6-6 and TRBJ2-2, with TRBD1 matching over 7 bases. Germline loops: CDR1 MNHNY, CDR2 SVGAGI (reference sequence). With V trimmed by 7 bases and J by 4 bases, 6 bases remained unmatched. The CDR3 contains 14 residues. CDR3 amino acids: CASIGQALTGELFF. CDR3 nucleotide sequence: TGTGCCAGCATCGGACAGGCGCTCACCGGGGAGCTGTTTTTT.

V usage is TRBV5-6 and J usage is TRBJ2-3; D might be TRBD1 (6 bases). CDR1 is SGHDT, CDR2 YYEEEE, per germline. The germline V and J ends were trimmed by 5 bases and 2 bases, with 9 bases remaining between them. CDR3 length equals 13 residues. The CDR3 is CASRTGYTDTQYF. Written as DNA, the CDR3 is TGTGCCAGCAGAACAGGGTACACAGATACGCAGTATTTT.

This chain links TRBV11-3 with TRBJ1-2; possible D gene TRBD1, 6 bases. This CDR3 comprises 13 residues. The germline CDR1 and CDR2 sequences are SGHNT and YENEEA. V was pared by 3 bases and J by 5 bases, with 10 bases between. CDR3 in DNA: TGTGCCAGCAGCTTGGACAGAGGTTATGGCTACACCTTC. Its translation is CASSLDRGYGYTF.

This chain joins TRBV7-2 and TRBJ1-3; 7 bases match TRBD1. Germline V CDR1 and CDR2: SGHTA, FQGNSA. V was pared by 0 bases and J by 4 bases, with 6 bases of the junction left unmatched. The CDR3 runs 16 residues. Written as DNA, the CDR3 is TGTGCCAGCAGCTTAGCGACAGGGTTCGCCGGAAACACCATATATTTT. It yields the protein CASSLATGFAGNTIYF. Based on the CDR3 plus reference TRBV7-2 and TRBJ1-3, the full variable domain is GAGVSQSPSNKVTEKGKDVELRCDPISGHTALYWYRQSLGQGLEFLIYFQGNSAPDKSGLPSDRFSAERTGGSVSTLTIQRTQQEDSAVYLCASSLATGFAGNTIYFGEGSWLTVV.

J is TRBJ2-1 and V is TRBV7-9, with a weak D call TRBD2 (6 bases). CDR1 is SEHNR and CDR2 is FQNEAQ in the germline V gene (reference sequence). V lost 1 base, J lost 11 bases, and 12 bases lay in between. The CDR3 spans 13 residues. The CDR3 protein is CASSLVQEGKQFF. The CDR3 DNA follows: TGTGCCAGCAGCTTAGTCCAGGAGGGGAAGCAGTTCTTC. Using reference TRBV7-9 and TRBJ2-1 for the parts outside the CDR3, the full variable domain is DTGVSQNPRHKITKRGQNVTFRCDPISEHNRLYWYRQTLGQGPEFLTYFQNEAQLEKSRLLSDRFSAERPKGSFSTLEIQRTEQGDSAMYLCASSLVQEGKQFFGPGTRLTVL.

The V and J genes are TRBV5-5 and TRBJ1-2; D may be TRBD1 (5 bases). The ends were cut back, 0 bases at V and 5 bases at J, with 17 bases in the middle. This CDR3 has 16 amino acids. Germline V gene sequence: CDR1 SGHKS, CDR2 YYEKEE (reference sequence). CDR3 DNA: TGTGCCAGCAGCTTGGCCCGGCAGGGAAGAGGGTATGGCTACACCTTC. Its protein is CASSLARQGRGYGYTF.

Only one count was recorded for this clone. This chain connects TRBV27 to TRBJ2-1; TRBD2 matches 15 bases. Germline V gene sequence: CDR1 MNHEY, CDR2 SMNVEV (reference sequence). The junction had 4 bases not matched to a gene; V was cut back by 4 bases and J by 6 bases. The CDR3 extends over 16 amino acids. The CDR3 is CASSSRTSGRANEQFF. CDR3 coding DNA: TGTGCCAGCAGTTCCCGGACTAGCGGGAGGGCCAATGAGCAGTTCTTC.

The sample holds a few counts of this clone. The chain carries TRBV6-6 and TRBJ1-1; D is unclear. This CDR3 has 11 amino acids. Trimming removed 6 bases from V and 10 bases from J, with 12 bases in between. Germline V lookup: CDR1 MNHNY, CDR2 SVGAGI (reference sequence). This chain's CDR3 is CASSLARGAFF. The CDR3 DNA sequence: TGTGCCAGCAGCCTCGCCCGGGGAGCTTTCTTT.

There are a few counts of this clone. The chain combines TRBV7-9 with TRBJ2-7, with D unclear. CDR3 length equals 11 residues. Germline CDR1 is SEHNR and CDR2 is FQNEAQ (reference sequence). V lost 4 bases and J lost 9, with 10 bases in between. Here the CDR3 reads CASSSSERQYV. For the CDR3, the DNA is TGTGCCAGCAGCTCGTCCGAGCGGCAGTACGTC.

This chain joins TRBV28 and TRBJ1-5; perhaps TRBD1 as D (5 bases). CDR3 length equals 14 residues. Trimming took 7 bases from V and 6 from J, leaving 16 bases between them. Germline V lookup: CDR1 MDHEN, CDR2 SYDVKM. The DNA of the CDR3 is TGTGCCAGCACCCCGGGGGGGGTGGGTCAGCCCCAGCATTTT. It translates to CASTPGGVGQPQHF.